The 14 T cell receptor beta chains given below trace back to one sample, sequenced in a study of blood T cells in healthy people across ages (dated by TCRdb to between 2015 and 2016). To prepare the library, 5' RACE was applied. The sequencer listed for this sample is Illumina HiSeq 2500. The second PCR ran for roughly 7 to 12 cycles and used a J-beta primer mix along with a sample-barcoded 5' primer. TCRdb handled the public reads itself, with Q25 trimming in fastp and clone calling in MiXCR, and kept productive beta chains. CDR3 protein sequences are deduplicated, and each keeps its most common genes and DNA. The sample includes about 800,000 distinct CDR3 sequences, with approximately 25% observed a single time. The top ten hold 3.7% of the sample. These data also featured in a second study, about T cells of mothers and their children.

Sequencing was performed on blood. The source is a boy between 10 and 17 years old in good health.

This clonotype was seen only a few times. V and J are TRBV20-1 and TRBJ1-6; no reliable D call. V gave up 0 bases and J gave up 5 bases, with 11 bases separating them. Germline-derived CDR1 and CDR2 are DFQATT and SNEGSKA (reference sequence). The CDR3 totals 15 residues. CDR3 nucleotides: TGCAGTGCTAGAGATATTCCGAGAGATAATTCACCCCTCCACTTT. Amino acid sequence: CSARDIPRDNSPLHF.

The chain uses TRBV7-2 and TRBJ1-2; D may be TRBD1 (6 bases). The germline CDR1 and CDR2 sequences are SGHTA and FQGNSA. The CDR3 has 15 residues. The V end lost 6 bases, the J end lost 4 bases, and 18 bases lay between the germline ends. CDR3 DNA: TGTGCCAGCAGACTCCCTTCTCAGGGGTCCTATGGCTACACCTTC. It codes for CASRLPSQGSYGYTF.

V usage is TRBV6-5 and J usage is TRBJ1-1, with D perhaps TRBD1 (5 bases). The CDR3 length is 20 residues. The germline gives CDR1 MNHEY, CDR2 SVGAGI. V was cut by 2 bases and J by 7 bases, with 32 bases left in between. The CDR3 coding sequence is TGTGCCAGCAGTTACCTTACAAGGGTGGATAGGGGCCCAGGGACCCTTGAAGCTTTCTTT. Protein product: CASSYLTRVDRGPGTLEAFF.

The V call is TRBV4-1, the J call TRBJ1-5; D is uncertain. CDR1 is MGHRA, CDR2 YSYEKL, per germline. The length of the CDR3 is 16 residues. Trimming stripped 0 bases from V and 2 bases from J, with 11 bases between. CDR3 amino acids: CASSQDVTDGNQPQHF. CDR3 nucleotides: TGCGCCAGCAGCCAAGATGTTACGGACGGCAATCAGCCCCAGCATTTT.

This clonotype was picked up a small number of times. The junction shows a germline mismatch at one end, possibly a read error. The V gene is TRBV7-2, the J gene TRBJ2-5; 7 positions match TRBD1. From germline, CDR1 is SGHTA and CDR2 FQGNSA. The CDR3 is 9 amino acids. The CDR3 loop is CASTFPRGF. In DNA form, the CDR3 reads TGTGCCAGCACCTTCCCCAGGGGGTTC.

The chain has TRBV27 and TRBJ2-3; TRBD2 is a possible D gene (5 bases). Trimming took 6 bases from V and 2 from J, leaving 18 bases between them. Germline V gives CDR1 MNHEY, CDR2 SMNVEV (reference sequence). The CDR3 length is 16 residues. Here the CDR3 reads CASRGEAYGITDTQYF. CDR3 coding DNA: TGTGCCAGCAGAGGAGAAGCTTACGGGATCACAGATACGCAGTATTTT.

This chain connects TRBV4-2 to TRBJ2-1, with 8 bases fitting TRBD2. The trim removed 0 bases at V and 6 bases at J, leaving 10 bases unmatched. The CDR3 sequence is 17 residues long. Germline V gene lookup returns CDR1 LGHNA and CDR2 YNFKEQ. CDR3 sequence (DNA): TGTGCCAGCAGCCAAGATTTGGCGGGAGGATTGCGCAATGAGCAGTTCTTC. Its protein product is CASSQDLAGGLRNEQFF.

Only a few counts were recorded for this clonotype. The CDR3 region has the DNA TGCGCCAGCAAGCTCGGACAGGGCTACAATGAGCAGTTCTTC. The encoded protein is CASKLGQGYNEQFF. This chain joins TRBV5-1 and TRBJ2-1; TRBD1 matches 8 bases. V shed 6 bases and J 3 bases; nucleotides not matched to a gene: 5. The CDR3 covers 14 residues. From germline, CDR1 is SGHRS and CDR2 YFSETQ.

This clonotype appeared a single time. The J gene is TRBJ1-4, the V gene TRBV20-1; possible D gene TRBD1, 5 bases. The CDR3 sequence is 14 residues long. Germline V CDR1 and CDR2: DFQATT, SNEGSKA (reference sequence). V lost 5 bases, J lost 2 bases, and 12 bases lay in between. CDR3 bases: TGCAGTGCTCCCAGGGTGGGGACTAATGAAAAACTGTTTTTT. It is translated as CSAPRVGTNEKLFF.

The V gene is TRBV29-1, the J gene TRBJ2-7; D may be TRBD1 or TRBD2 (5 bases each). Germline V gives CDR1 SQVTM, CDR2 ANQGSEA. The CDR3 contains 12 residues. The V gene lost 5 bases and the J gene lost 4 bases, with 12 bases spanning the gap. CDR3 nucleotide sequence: TGCAGCGTTAGGGTTGAGGGGTACGAGCAGTACTTC. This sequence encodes CSVRVEGYEQYF.

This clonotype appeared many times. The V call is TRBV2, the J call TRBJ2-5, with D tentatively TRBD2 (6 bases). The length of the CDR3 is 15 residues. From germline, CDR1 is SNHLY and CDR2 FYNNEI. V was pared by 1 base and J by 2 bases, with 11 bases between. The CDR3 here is CASSEEVAAQETQYF. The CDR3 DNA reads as TGTGCCAGCAGTGAAGAGGTAGCGGCACAAGAGACCCAGTACTTC.

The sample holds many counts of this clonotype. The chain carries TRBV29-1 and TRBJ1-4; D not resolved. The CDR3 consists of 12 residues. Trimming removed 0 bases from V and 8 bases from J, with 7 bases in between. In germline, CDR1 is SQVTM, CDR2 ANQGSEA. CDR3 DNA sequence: TGCAGCGTTGAAGATGATAGGGAAAAACTGTTTTTT. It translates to CSVEDDREKLFF.

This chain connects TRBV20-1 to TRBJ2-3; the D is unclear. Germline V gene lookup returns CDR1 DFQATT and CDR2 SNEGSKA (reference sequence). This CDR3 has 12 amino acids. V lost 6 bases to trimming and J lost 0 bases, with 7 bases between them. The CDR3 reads CSAGSSTDTQYF. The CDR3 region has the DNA TGCAGTGCGGGATCTAGCACAGATACGCAGTATTTT.

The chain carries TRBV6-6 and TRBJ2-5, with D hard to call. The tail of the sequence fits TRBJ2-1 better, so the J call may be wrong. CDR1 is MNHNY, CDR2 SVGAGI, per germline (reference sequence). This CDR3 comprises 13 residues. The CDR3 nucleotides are TGTGCCAGCAGTGGTACAAACACCGCCGAGCAGTTCTTC. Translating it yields CASSGTNTAEQFF.